The 23 T cell receptor beta chains below come from one sample, sequenced in a study of regulatory and conventional T cells in RAG deficiency. Conventional CD4+ T cells were sorted from blood as CD25-low CD127-high cells. Sequencing used immunoSEQ multiplex PCR; TCRdb keeps in-frame clones, though not all of them. This sample has approximately 30,000 clones; 90% to 96% occur once, and the top ten carry about 0.36%. Another study also made use of these data, one on regulatory T cells. That work adds: The primer mix had 52 TRBV and 13 TRBJ primers.

The material sequenced was CD25- CD4+ T cells sorted from blood. The origin of the receptors is a human donor in good health.

The chain is built from TRBV4-3 and TRBJ2-4, with D possibly matching TRBD2 (7 bases). Germline V gene sequence: CDR1 LGHNA, CDR2 YSLEER. V was pared by 0 bases and J by 6 bases, with 9 bases between. The CDR3 covers 14 residues. The CDR3 DNA sequence: TGCGCCAGCAGCCAAGAGAGGGGGGGAAACATTCAGTACTTC. Its protein product is CASSQERGGNIQYF.

The chain is built from TRBV11-2 and TRBJ1-3; TRBD1 is a possible D gene (6 bases). With 1 base removed from V and 2 bases from J, the gap between germline ends came to 12 bases. The CDR3 runs to 16 residues. CDR1 SGHAT and CDR2 FQNNGV come from the germline V gene. CDR3 coding DNA: TGTGCCAGCAGCTTAGTTCGGGGGGCTACTGGAAACACCATATATTTT. Translated: CASSLVRGATGNTIYF.

The gene calls are TRBV18 and TRBJ1-6; 10 bases are a match to TRBD1. The germline CDR1 and CDR2 sequences are KGHSH and LQKENI. CDR3 length equals 16 residues. J gave up 9 bases and V 3 bases, and 8 bases lay outside the gene matches. Here the CDR3 DNA reads TGTGCCAGCTCACCTTTGATGGACAGGGGGACTTCACCCCTCCACTTT. It is translated as CASSPLMDRGTSPLHF.

The chain carries TRBV7-2 and TRBJ1-1; 10 bases fit TRBD1. The J segment lost 2 bases and the V segment lost 5 bases, leaving 5 bases of the junction unmatched. The CDR3 extends over 15 amino acids. Per germline, CDR1 SGHTA and CDR2 FQGNSA. The CDR3 sequence: CASSPDRGRNTEAFF. CDR3 sequence (DNA): TGTGCCAGCAGCCCTGACAGGGGGCGAAACACTGAAGCTTTCTTT. Variable domain in full (rest from reference TRBV7-2 and TRBJ1-1): GAGVSQSPSNKVTEKGKDVELRCDPISGHTALYWYRQSLGQGLEFLIYFQGNSAPDKSGLPSDRFSAERTGGSVSTLTIQRTQQEDSAVYLCASSPDRGRNTEAFFGQGTRLTVV.

This rearrangement joins TRBV5-5 to TRBJ1-2; 9 positions agree with TRBD1. From germline, CDR1 is SGHKS and CDR2 YYEKEE (reference sequence). CDR3 length: 15 residues. Unmatched junction bases numbered 12, after V lost 4 bases and J lost 8 bases. The CDR3 sequence: CASSNITGTGIGYTF. The CDR3 region has the DNA TGTGCCAGCAGCAACATAACCGGGACAGGGATCGGCTACACCTTC.

This sequence joins TRBV7-9 and TRBJ2-7; the match to TRBD1 covers 8 bases. The trim removed 1 base at V and 1 base at J, leaving 0 bases unmatched. CDR3 length equals 14 residues. Germline V gene sequence: CDR1 SEHNR, CDR2 FQNEAQ (reference sequence). This CDR3 is CASSLDRGSYEQYF. The CDR3 DNA reads TGTGCCAGCAGCTTAGACAGGGGGTCCTACGAGCAGTACTTC.

The rearrangement joins TRBV7-2 to TRBJ1-1, with 9 nucleotides matching TRBD1. Germline values: CDR1 SGHTA, CDR2 FQGNSA. V lost 4 bases, J lost 10 bases, and 13 bases stayed unmatched. The CDR3 length is 15 residues. The CDR3 here is CASSSQTTGGARAFF. CDR3 coding DNA: TGTGCCAGCAGCTCCCAAACAACAGGGGGCGCGAGAGCTTTCTTT.

The rearrangement joins TRBV15 to TRBJ1-4; a weak D match, TRBD1 (6 bases). The CDR3 runs 14 residues. Trimming shortened V by 5 bases and J by 5 bases, and 12 bases separated the two germline ends. CDR1 LNHNV and CDR2 YYDKDF come from the germline V gene (reference sequence). The CDR3 protein is CATSLGQINEKLFF. CDR3 DNA: TGTGCCACCAGCCTTGGACAGATCAATGAAAAACTGTTTTTT.

The CDR3 here is CASSEGTGVGNQPQHF. The CDR3 DNA sequence: TGTGCCAGCAGCGAAGGGACAGGGGTGGGTAATCAGCCCCAGCATTTT. The chain has TRBV9 and TRBJ1-5; 10 nucleotides agree with TRBD1. CDR1 SGDLS and CDR2 YYNGEE come from the germline V gene. J gave up 4 bases and V 3 bases, and 7 bases lay outside the gene matches. The CDR3 sequence is 16 residues long.

V usage is TRBV30 and J usage is TRBJ1-2; a weak D match, TRBD1 (6 bases). The germline V gene has CDR1 GTSNPN and CDR2 SVGIG (reference sequence). The CDR3 runs 14 residues. V was shortened by 3 bases and J by 4 bases, with 15 bases between the two germline ends. CDR3 nucleotides: TGTGCCTGGAGCCGAGGACAGTTCGTCTATGGCTACACCTTC. The encoded protein is CAWSRGQFVYGYTF.

The chain carries TRBV6-1 and TRBJ1-4; TRBD1 matches at 11 bases. V lost 3 bases, J lost 0 bases, and 3 bases stayed unmatched. This CDR3 has 17 amino acids. Germline CDR1 MNHNS, CDR2 SASEGT. The CDR3 protein is CASSEGDRGATNEKLFF. CDR3 coding DNA: TGTGCCAGCAGTGAGGGGGACAGGGGGGCAACTAATGAAAAACTGTTTTTT.

The chain's CDR3 is CASSEYSQPQHF. The DNA for the CDR3 is TGTGCCAGCAGTGAATATAGTCAGCCCCAGCATTTT. The genes are TRBV6-1 and TRBJ1-5, with unresolved D. This CDR3 is built from 12 residues. V lost 2 bases and J lost 6, with 5 bases in between. Germline CDR1 MNHNS, CDR2 SASEGT.

The chain couples TRBV30 to TRBJ2-3; D may be TRBD2 (6 bases). This CDR3 spans 15 amino acids. Germline V CDR1 and CDR2: GTSNPN, SVGIG (reference sequence). The V end lost 1 base, the J end lost 2 bases, and 13 bases lay between the germline ends. CDR3: CAWSGGDFNTDTQYF. CDR3 DNA: TGTGCCTGGAGTGGGGGGGACTTCAACACAGATACGCAGTATTTT.

This chain links TRBV19 with TRBJ1-5; TRBD1 aligns across 11 bases. The V and J ends lost 6 bases and 3 bases, in that order; junction bases with no gene match: 10. The germline CDR1 and CDR2 sequences are LNHDA and SQIVND (reference sequence). This CDR3 contains 17 residues. The CDR3 loop is CASSTGQGANLNQPQHF. The CDR3, as DNA: TGTGCCAGTAGCACCGGACAGGGGGCGAACCTCAATCAGCCCCAGCATTTT.

This clone has only one observation. The chain employs TRBV15 and TRBJ1-4; possible D gene TRBD1, 6 bases. There are 14 residues in the CDR3. The V gene lost 6 bases and the J gene lost 2 bases, with 10 bases spanning the gap. Germline assignment: CDR1 LNHNV and CDR2 YYDKDF (reference sequence). This CDR3 reads CATRSRGTNEKLFF. The CDR3 DNA is TGTGCCACCAGGTCGAGGGGGACTAATGAAAAACTGTTTTTT.

This clone appeared once. V usage is TRBV10-3 and J usage is TRBJ1-2; 7 positions match TRBD1. Germline assignment: CDR1 ENHRY and CDR2 SYGVKD. The CDR3 is made up of 12 amino acids. V was clipped by 10 bases and J by 4 bases; unmatched bases: 6. CDR3 in amino acids: CATRTGSYGYTF. CDR3 nucleotide sequence: TGTGCCACCCGGACAGGAAGCTATGGCTACACCTTC.

The chain combines TRBV5-6 with TRBJ2-4; 7 bases align to TRBD1. The CDR3 has 14 amino acids. Trimming cost V 5 bases and J 1 base; bases outside gene matches: 3. CDR1 and CDR2 from the germline V gene are SGHDT and YYEEEE. DNA for the CDR3: TGTGCCAGCAGAAAGACAGGGGCCAAAAACATTCAGTACTTC. It is translated as CASRKTGAKNIQYF. The whole variable domain, filled in from reference TRBV5-6 and TRBJ2-4, reads DAGVTQSPTHLIKTRGQQVTLRCSPKSGHDTVSWYQQALGQGPQFIFQYYEEEERQRGNFPDRFSGHQFPNYSSELNVNALLLGDSALYLCASRKTGAKNIQYFGAGTRLSVL.

CDR3 nucleotide sequence: TGTGCCAGCAGTGAAATCAGAAGAGGGTTCACAGATACGCAGTATTTT. Its translation: CASSEIRRGFTDTQYF. J is TRBJ2-3 and V is TRBV6-1, with D perhaps matching TRBD2 (5 bases). The CDR3 spans 16 residues. Germline V gene sequence: CDR1 MNHNS, CDR2 SASEGT. V was trimmed by 2 bases and J by 2 bases, leaving 14 bases between them.

The chain joins TRBV19 to TRBJ1-4, with 7 nucleotides matching TRBD1. Looked up from germline, CDR1 is LNHDA and CDR2 is SQIVND (reference sequence). The CDR3 runs to 15 residues. After removal of 8 bases from V and 3 bases from J, the junction contained 9 bases not matched to a gene. The CDR3 protein is CASPKSRGANEKLFF. In DNA form, the CDR3 reads TGTGCCAGTCCAAAGTCCAGGGGGGCTAATGAAAAACTGTTTTTT.

The CDR3 spells CASSPRTANTGELFF. The CDR3 DNA reads as TGTGCCAGCAGCCCACGGACAGCGAACACCGGGGAGCTGTTTTTT. The chain uses TRBV7-2 and TRBJ2-2; maybe TRBD1 (6 bases). The CDR3 contains 15 residues. Between the trimmed V and J ends, which lost 5 bases and 0 bases, there was a span of 10 bases. Per germline, CDR1 SGHTA and CDR2 FQGNSA.

This clone is a singleton in its sample. The chain joins TRBV6-5 to TRBJ2-4, with no clear D. Trimming stripped 6 bases from V and 4 bases from J, with 10 bases between. Germline CDR1 and CDR2: MNHEY and SVGAGI. The CDR3 extends over 13 amino acids. CDR3 sequence: CASSDGWKNIQYF. The CDR3 bases are TGTGCCAGCAGCGACGGGTGGAAAAACATTCAGTACTTC.

Only one count was recorded for this clone. This rearrangement joins TRBV5-1 to TRBJ1-5; 7 nucleotides align to TRBD1. J gave up 6 bases and V 0 bases, and 6 bases lay outside the gene matches. The germline CDR1 and CDR2 sequences are SGHRS and YFSETQ. The CDR3 runs 15 residues. CDR3 in amino acids: CASSLGDRDGQPQHF. CDR3 in DNA: TGCGCCAGCAGCTTGGGGGACAGAGACGGTCAGCCCCAGCATTTT.

The chain employs TRBV6-1 and TRBJ1-4; no definite D call. The germline V gene has CDR1 MNHNS and CDR2 SASEGT. Trimming stripped 3 bases from V and 1 base from J, with 6 bases between. This CDR3 is built from 14 residues. CDR3 DNA sequence: TGTGCCAGCAGTGACCCGGGAACTAATGAAAAACTGTTTTTT. Its protein product is CASSDPGTNEKLFF.